Only a few counts were recorded for the clone carrying this TCR beta chain. The germline V and J ends were trimmed by 2 bases and 4 bases, with 21 bases remaining between them. This CDR3 is 18 amino acids long. Looked up from germline, CDR1 is MNHNS and CDR2 is SASEGT. The source of the sample is a study of blood T cell repertoires in COVID-19. Study-wide context: Both acute and convalescent COVID-19 samples were obtained from the United States, Italy and Spain. Nucleic acid was either cDNA or gDNA, and it came from T cells, B-cell-depleted T cells, or PBMCs.

In the original analysis: Amplification of reference gene primers provided the estimated nucleated cell counts. Data came from immunoSEQ multiplex PCR; TCRdb stores just in-frame clones and leaves some out. V and J calls and clone size come straight from that table; D and trimming were deduced from the DNA. The top ten hold roughly 36% of the sample, which has 84,000 or so clones, 80% to 90% seen once. The material sequenced was peripheral blood. The sequence was collected from a man older than 75 with active or convalescent COVID-19. The chain is built from TRBV6-1 and TRBJ1-5; perhaps TRBD1 as D (6 bases). The CDR3 is CASSERGGRQRPNQPQHF. The DNA for the CDR3 is TGTGCCAGCAGTGAAAGGGGGGGAAGACAGAGACCTAATCAGCCCCAGCATTTT.